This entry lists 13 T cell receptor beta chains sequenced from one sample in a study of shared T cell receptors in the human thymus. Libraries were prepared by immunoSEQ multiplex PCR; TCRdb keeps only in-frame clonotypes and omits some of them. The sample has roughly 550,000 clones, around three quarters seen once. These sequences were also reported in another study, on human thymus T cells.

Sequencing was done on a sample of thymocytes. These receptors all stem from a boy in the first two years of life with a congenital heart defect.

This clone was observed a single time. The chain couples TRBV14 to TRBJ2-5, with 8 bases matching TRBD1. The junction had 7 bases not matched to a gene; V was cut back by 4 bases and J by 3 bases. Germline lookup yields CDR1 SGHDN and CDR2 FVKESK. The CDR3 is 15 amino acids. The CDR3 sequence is CASSPPDRGKETQYF. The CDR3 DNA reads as TGTGCCAGCAGCCCCCCCGACAGGGGAAAAGAGACCCAGTACTTC.

CDR3 protein: CASSQDSSNPYEQYF. CDR3 bases: TGCGCCAGCAGCCAAGACTCTAGTAATCCCTACGAGCAGTACTTC. The chain couples TRBV4-3 to TRBJ2-7; D gene ambiguous. From germline, CDR1 is LGHNA and CDR2 YSLEER. The V gene lost 0 bases and the J gene lost 2 bases, with 11 bases spanning the gap. The CDR3 length is 15 residues.

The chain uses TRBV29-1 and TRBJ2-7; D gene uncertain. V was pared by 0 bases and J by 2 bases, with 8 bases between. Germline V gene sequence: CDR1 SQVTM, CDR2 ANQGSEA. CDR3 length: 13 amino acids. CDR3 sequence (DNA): TGCAGCGTTGAAGATGCAGATACCTACGAGCAGTACTTC. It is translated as CSVEDADTYEQYF.

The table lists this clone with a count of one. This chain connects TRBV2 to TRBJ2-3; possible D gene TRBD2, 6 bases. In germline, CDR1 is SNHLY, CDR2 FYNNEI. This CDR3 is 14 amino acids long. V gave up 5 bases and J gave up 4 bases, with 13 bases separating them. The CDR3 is CASSSGGTADTQYF. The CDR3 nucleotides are TGTGCCAGCAGTTCGGGCGGGACGGCAGATACGCAGTATTTT.

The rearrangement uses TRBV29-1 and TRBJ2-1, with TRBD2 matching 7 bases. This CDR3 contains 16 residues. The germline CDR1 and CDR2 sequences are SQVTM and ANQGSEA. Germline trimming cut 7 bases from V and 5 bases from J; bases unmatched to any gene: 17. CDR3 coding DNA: TGCAGCGCCGGACTAGTGGGAGGGCCCTCAAACAATGAGCAGTTCTTC. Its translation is CSAGLVGGPSNNEQFF.

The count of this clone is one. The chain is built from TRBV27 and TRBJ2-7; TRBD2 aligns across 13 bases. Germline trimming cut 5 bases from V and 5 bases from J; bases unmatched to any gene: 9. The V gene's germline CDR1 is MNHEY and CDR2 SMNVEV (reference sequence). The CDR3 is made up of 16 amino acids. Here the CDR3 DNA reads TGTGCCAGCAGTCCCGGGACTAGCGGGGCTCTGAACGAGCAGTACTTC. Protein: CASSPGTSGALNEQYF.

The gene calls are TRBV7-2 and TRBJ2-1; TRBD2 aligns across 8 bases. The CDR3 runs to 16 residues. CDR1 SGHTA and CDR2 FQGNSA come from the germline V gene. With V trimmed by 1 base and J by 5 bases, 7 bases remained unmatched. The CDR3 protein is CASSLGSSGPNNEQFF. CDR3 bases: TGTGCCAGCAGCTTAGGGTCTAGCGGGCCGAACAATGAGCAGTTCTTC.

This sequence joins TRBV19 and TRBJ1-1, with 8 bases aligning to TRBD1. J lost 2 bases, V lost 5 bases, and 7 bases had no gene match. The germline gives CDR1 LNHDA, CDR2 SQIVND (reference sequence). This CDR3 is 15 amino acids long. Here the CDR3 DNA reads TGTGCCAGTAGTGTGGACAGGGAAGGAAACACTGAAGCTTTCTTT. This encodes CASSVDREGNTEAFF.

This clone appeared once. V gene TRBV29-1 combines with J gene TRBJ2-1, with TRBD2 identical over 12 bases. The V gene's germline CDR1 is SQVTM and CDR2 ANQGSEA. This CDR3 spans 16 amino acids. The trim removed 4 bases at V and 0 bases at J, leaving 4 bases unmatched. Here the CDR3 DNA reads TGCAGCGTTGCTAGCGGGAGGGTTAGCTCCTACAATGAGCAGTTCTTC. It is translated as CSVASGRVSSYNEQFF.

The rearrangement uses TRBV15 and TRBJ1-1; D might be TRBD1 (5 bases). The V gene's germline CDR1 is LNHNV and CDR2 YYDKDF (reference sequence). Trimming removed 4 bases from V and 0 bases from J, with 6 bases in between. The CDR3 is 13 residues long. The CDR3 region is CATSMTVNTEAFF. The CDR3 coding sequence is TGTGCCACCAGCATGACAGTGAACACTGAAGCTTTCTTT.

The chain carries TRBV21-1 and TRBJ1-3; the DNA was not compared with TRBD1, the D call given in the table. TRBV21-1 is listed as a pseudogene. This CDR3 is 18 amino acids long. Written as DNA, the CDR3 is TGTGCCAGCAGCAAAGAAGGGGGACAGCTTCACTCTGGAAACACCATATATTTT. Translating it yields CASSKEGGQLHSGNTIYF.

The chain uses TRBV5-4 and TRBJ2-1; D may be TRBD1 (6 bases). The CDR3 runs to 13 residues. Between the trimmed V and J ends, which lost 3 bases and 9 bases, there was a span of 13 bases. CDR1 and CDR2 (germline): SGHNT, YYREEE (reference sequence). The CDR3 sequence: CASSWGPDSEQFF. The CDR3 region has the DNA TGTGCCAGCAGCTGGGGGCCAGACAGTGAGCAGTTCTTC.

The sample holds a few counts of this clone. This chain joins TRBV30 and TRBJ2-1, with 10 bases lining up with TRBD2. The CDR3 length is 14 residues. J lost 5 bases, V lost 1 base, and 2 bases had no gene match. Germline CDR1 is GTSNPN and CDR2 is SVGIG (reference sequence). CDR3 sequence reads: CAWSGTSGNNEQFF. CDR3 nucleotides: TGTGCCTGGAGTGGGACTAGCGGTAACAATGAGCAGTTCTTC.